This TCR beta chain was obtained from a study of radiation and T cells in renal cell carcinoma (dated by TCRdb to about 2020). Looking at the study overall: Samples came from a clinical trial, in which primary renal cell carcinomas received 15 Gy stereotactic body radiation therapy followed by nephrectomy 4 weeks later. A total of some 55 samples underwent TCR beta sequencing, made up of approximately 26 tumors and some 27 peripheral blood samples. Across all 50 or so samples, under 5 million unique CDR3 nucleotide sequences, encoding roughly 3 million unique CDR3 amino acid sequences, were identified.

The sample's time point label is to be understood as: blood 2 weeks post-SBRT. This specimen's treatment or condition label, per the study, means: 15 Gy SBRT to primary tumor, nephrectomy 4 weeks later. To follow tumor-enriched clonotypes, serial peripheral blood was collected from radiation-treated patients at baseline and at 2 weeks and 4 weeks after SBRT. Every patient had renal cell carcinoma of clear cell pathology. Genomic DNA for TCR sequencing was prepared using the QIAamp DNA Blood Mini Kit (Qiagen). The analyses included just those samples that passed every quality control check. Following the manufacturer's recommendations, the immunoSEQ kit was used to generate TCR beta libraries from genomic DNA. Library preparation used a first multiplex PCR with proprietary primers, then a second PCR adding unique barcodes, with bead cleanups after each round. Each sample batch included a kit-provided positive control reaction and a negative control reaction. The final libraries were assessed on an Agilent 4200 TapeStation D1000 ScreenTape, pooled by volume, and quantified by qPCR. Sequencing was performed on an Illumina NextSeq500 with a MidOutput 150-cycle cartridge, and 156 Read1 and 15 Index1 cycles were run with kit custom primers. The pooled library was loaded at about 0.93 pM with approximately 20% PhiX control spiked in. As for the original processing: Vendor-processed data were analyzed in R, with a clonotype defined as all T cells sharing the same CDR3 nucleotide sequence. For clone abundance analyses, frequencies were normalized to the 10,000 most abundant clones per sample. Public T cell clones, which averaged fewer than five per sample, were removed prior to analysis. A difference in abundance of at least 32-fold between compartments was used to define tumor-enriched and baseline blood-enriched clonotypes. A beta-binomial differential abundance model was applied to find clonotypes that expanded or contracted between blood time points. Tumor-blood repertoire similarity was measured with the Baroni-Urbani and Buser coefficient, and group comparisons used two-tailed Wilcoxon tests in R. TCRdb mirrors the immuneACCESS table, restricted to in-frame sequences. Some clones are absent from its copies; in checked studies, under half trace to an unresolved V gene, and the reason for the others is unknown. The DNA was the basis for D and trimming; V, J and clone size are from that table. The sample contains roughly 120,000 clones, approximately 78% of them found a single time. The ten largest make up approximately 2% of the sample.

About this clone: Its binding antigen is unknown. Base qualities are not provided; no much larger clone lies one nucleotide away.

What the authors observed across the whole study: No pretreatment tumor biopsies were available, so the baseline intratumoral presence of clonotypes could not be determined. In blood, the top tumor clonotypes increased from baseline to 2 weeks after radiation and then shrank by 4 weeks, which suggests a temporary expansion of tumor-resident clones. Tracking of blood repertoire dynamics stopped at approximately four weeks after treatment, with no follow-up past that point. Because the trial had a single-armed design, the trial could not examine how radiation dose or scheduling affected the TCR repertoire.

The source material was blood, sampled from a patient whose treatment included radiotherapy and nephrectomy. The TCR sequence derives from an older woman with renal cell carcinoma.

The nucleotides are TGCGCCAGCAGCTTCCGGGACAGCCCTAAAGAGCAGTACTTC. Its protein product is CASSFRDSPKEQYF. The sequence is built from TRBV5-1 and TRBJ2-7; 7 middle bases align to TRBD1. Including the terminal cysteine and phenylalanine, the CDR3 comprises 14 residues. Just the 42-base CDR3 DNA is kept, in frame starting at base 1. Unmatched junction bases come to 9, with V trimmed by 2 bases and J by 7 bases. The germline V gene provides CDR1 SGHRS and CDR2 YFSETQ.